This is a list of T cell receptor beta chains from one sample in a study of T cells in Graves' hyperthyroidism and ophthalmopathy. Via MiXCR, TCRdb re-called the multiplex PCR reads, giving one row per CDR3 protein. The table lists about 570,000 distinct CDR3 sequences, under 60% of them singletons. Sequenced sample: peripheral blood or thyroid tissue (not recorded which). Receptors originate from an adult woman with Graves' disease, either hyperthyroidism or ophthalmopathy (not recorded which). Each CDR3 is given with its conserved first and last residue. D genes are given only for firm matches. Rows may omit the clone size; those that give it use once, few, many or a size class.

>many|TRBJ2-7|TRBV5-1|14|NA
TGCGCCAGCAGCTCGGCTCTGGGTTCTTACGAGCAGTACTTC
CASSSALGSYEQYF
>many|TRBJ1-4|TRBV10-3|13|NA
TGTGCCATCAGTGACAGTCGAGGGGAAAAACTGTTTTTT
CAISDSRGEKLFF
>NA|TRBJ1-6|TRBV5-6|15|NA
TGTGCCAGCAGCTTGGTAACGGCCCATAATCCACCCCTCCACTTT
CASSLVTAHNPPLHF
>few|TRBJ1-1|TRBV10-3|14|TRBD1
TGTGCCATCGTCCCGGGACAGGGAAACACTGAAGCTTTCTTT
CAIVPGQGNTEAFF
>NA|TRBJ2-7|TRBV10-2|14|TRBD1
TGCGCCAGCAGCTTGTCACAGGGGGAGTACGAGCAGTACTTC
CASSLSQGEYEQYF
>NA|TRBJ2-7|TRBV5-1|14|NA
TGCGCCAGCAGCTTGTATCCAGAACCGTACGAGCAGTACTTC
CASSLYPEPYEQYF
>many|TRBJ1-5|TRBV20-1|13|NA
TGCAGTGCTAGATTTGTCGGGGGTCAGCCCCAGCATTTT
CSARFVGGQPQHF
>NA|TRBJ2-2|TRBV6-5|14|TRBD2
TGTGCCAGCAGATATAGCGGGAGGGCTGGCGAGCTGTTTTTT
CASRYSGRAGELFF
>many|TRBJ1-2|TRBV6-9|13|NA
TGTGCCCGAATCACCGGCATAGTCTATGGCTACACCTTC
CARITGIVYGYTF
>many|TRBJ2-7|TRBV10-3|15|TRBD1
TGTGCCATCAGTGAGTCCAGGACAGGGACCTACGAGCAGTACTTC
CAISESRTGTYEQYF
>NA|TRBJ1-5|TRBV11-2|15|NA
TGTGCCAGCAGCTTAGAGGTGGAGGGAATCCAGCCCCAGCATTTT
CASSLEVEGIQPQHF
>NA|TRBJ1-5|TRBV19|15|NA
TGTGCCAGTAGTCAACAGCTCTATAGCAATCAGCCCCAGCATTTT
CASSQQLYSNQPQHF
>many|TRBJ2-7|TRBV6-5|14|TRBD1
TGTGCCAGCAGTGCTGACAGGGGTAGGGAAGAGCAGTACTTC
CASSADRGREEQYF
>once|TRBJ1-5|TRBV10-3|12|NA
TGTGCCATCAGAGAGGGCAATCAGCCCCAGCATTTT
CAIREGNQPQHF
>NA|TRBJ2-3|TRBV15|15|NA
TGTGCCACCAGCCCCTCCCGTAGCGGAGTGGATACGCAGTATTTT
CATSPSRSGVDTQYF
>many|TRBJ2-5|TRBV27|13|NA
TGTGCCAGCAGTCCCTTGTACCAAGAGACCCAGTACTTC
CASSPLYQETQYF
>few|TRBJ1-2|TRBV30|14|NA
TGTGCCTGGAGCTTGACCAGAAATAACTATGGCTACACCTTC
CAWSLTRNNYGYTF
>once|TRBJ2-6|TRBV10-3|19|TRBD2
TGTGCCATCAGCCCCGGACTAGCGGGAGGGCCGGATGGGGCCAACGTCCTGACTTTC
CAISPGLAGGPDGANVLTF
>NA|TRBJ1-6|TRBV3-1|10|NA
TGTGCCAGCAGCCATGCTACCCTCCACTTT
CASSHATLHF
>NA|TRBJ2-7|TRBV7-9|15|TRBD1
TGTGCCAGCAGCTGGCGGGACAGGGTAACCGACGAGCAGTACTTC
CASSWRDRVTDEQYF
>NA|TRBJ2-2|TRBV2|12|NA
TGTGCCAGCAGTGGTCGGTATGGGGAGCTGTTTTTT
CASSGRYGELFF
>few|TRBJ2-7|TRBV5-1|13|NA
TGTGCCACCGGAGGTAAGGACACCGGAATTCAGTACTTC
CATGGKDTGIQYF
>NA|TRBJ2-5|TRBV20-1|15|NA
TGCAGTGCGACAAACCCCCAGGAGGGGTCAGAGACCCAGTACTTC
CSATNPQEGSETQYF
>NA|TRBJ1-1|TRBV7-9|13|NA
TGTGCCAGCGGCTTGAGTGCGAACACTGAAGCTTTCTTC
CASGLSANTEAFF
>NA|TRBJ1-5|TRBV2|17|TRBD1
TGTGCCAGCAGTGAACAGGGGGCCTCCTCTGTCAATCAGCCCCAGCATTTT
CASSEQGASSVNQPQHF
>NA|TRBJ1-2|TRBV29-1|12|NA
TGCAGCGTCGGGGGACGGAACTATGGCTACACCTTC
CSVGGRNYGYTF
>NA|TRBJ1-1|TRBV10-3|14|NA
TGTGCCATCAGGGGACTGCCCTTGAACACTGAAGCTTTCTTT
CAIRGLPLNTEAFF
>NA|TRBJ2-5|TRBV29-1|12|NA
TGCAGCGGGGGACGGACACAAGAGACCCAGTACTTC
CSGGRTQETQYF
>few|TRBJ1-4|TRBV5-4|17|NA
TGTGCCAGCAGCTTGGGGGGGCGCCGGGACCTTAATGAAAAACTGTTTTTT
CASSLGGRRDLNEKLFF
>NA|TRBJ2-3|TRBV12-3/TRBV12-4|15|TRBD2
TGTGCCAGCAGTTTACAGGGCGGGAGGGCCCATACGCAGTATTTT
CASSLQGGRAHTQYF
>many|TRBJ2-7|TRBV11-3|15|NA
TGTGCCAGCAGCCCAGCTCCAGATAGGTCTTCGGAGCAGTACTTC
CASSPAPDRSSEQYF
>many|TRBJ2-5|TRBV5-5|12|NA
TGTGCCAGCAGGCAGGTTGGGGAGACCCAGTACTTC
CASRQVGETQYF
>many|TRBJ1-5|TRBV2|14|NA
TGTGCCAGCAGTGAAGCGGCAGGGAGTCAGCCCCAGCATTTT
CASSEAAGSQPQHF
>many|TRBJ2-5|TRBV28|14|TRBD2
TGTGCCACCGAAATTGGACTAGCGCAAGAGACCCAGTACTTC
CATEIGLAQETQYF
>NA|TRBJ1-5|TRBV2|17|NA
TGTGCCAGCAGCTTATCCACCCGGGGGGGGAGCGGGCAGCCCCAGCATTTT
CASSLSTRGGSGQPQHF
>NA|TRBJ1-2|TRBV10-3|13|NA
TGTGCCATCAGTGAGTCTGCGGGGGGCGGCTACACCTTC
CAISESAGGGYTF
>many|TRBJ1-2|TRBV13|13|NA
TGTGCCAGCAGCTTATGGTCAGGGTACGGCTACACCTTC
CASSLWSGYGYTF
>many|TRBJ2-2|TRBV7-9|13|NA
TGTGCCAGCAGATCGTCGGAAACCGGGGAGCTGTTTTTT
CASRSSETGELFF
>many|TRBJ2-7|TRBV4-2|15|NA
TGTGCCAGCAGCCAAGATCGAGGGACACCTTACGAGCAGTACTTC
CASSQDRGTPYEQYF
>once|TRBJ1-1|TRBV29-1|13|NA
TGCAGCGTTGTGGTGGTCATGAACACTGAAGCTTTCTTT
CSVVVVMNTEAFF
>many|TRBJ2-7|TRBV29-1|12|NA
TGCAGCGTTGTCCCCTCCTCCTACGAGCAGTACTTC
CSVVPSSYEQYF